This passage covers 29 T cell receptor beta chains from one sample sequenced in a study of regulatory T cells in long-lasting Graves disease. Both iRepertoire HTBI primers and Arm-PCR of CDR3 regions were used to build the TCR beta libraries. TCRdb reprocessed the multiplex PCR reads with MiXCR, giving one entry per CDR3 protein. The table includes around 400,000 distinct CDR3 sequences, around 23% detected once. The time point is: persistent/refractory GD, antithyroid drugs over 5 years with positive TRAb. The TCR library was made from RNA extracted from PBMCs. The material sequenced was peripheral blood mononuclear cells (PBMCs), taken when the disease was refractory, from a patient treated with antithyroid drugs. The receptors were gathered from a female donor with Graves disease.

The CDR3 spells CASRRSARNTDTQYF. The CDR3 DNA reads as TGTGCCAGCAGACGATCAGCGAGAAACACAGATACGCAGTATTTT. The chain recombines TRBV7-2 with TRBJ2-3, with D unresolved. The CDR3 has 15 residues. Germline CDR1 SGHTA, CDR2 FQGNSA. The V and J ends lost 6 bases and 2 bases respectively, with 15 bases between them.

The CDR3 reads CASSPEWSNRVNTEAFF. The CDR3 region has the DNA TGTGCCAGCTCACCAGAGTGGTCAAATAGGGTGAACACTGAAGCTTTCTTT. This chain uses TRBV18 with TRBJ1-1; no clear D gene. CDR1 is KGHSH, CDR2 LQKENI, per germline. V lost 2 bases, J lost 0 bases, and 16 bases lay in between. The length of the CDR3 is 17 residues.

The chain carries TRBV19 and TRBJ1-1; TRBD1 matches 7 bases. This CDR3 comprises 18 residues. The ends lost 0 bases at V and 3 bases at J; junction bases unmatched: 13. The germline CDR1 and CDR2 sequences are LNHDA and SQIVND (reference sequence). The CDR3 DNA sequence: TGTGCCAGTAGTATAGATTGGAGGACAGGAGAATGGCACACTGAAGCTTTCTTT. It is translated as CASSIDWRTGEWHTEAFF.

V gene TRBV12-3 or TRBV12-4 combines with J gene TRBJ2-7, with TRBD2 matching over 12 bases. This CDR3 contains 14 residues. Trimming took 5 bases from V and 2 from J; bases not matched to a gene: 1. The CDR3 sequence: CASSGLAGPYEQYF. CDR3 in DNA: TGTGCCAGCAGTGGACTAGCGGGGCCCTACGAGCAGTACTTC.

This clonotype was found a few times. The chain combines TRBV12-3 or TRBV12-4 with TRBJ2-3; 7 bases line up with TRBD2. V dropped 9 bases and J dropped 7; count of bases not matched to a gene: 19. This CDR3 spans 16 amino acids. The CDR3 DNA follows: TGTGCCAGTCTAAAAGGACGAGCGGGGCCTACATATACGCAGTATTTT. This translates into CASLKGRAGPTYTQYF.

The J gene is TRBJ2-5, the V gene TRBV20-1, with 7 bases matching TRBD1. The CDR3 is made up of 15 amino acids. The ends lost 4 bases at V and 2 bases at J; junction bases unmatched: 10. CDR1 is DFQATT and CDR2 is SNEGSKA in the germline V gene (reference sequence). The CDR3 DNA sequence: TGCAGTGCTACATATACCGGGACAGCGCAAGAGACCCAGTACTTC. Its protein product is CSATYTGTAQETQYF.

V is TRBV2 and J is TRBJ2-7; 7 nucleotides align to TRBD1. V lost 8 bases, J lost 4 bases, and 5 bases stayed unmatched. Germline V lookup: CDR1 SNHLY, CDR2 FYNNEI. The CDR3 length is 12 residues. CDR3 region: CASGRQGYEQYF. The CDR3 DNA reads TGTGCCAGCGGTAGACAGGGTTACGAGCAGTACTTC.

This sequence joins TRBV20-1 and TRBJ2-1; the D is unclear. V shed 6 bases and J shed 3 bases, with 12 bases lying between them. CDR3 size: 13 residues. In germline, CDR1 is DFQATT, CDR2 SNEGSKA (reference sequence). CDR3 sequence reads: CSASTTNYNEQFF. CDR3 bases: TGCAGTGCCTCTACTACCAACTACAATGAGCAGTTCTTC.

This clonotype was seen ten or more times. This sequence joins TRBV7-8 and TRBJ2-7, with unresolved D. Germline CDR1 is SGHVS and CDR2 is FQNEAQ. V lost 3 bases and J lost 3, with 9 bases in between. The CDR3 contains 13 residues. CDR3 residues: CASSFPGLYEQYF. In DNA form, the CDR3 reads TGTGCCAGCAGCTTCCCGGGCCTCTACGAGCAGTACTTC.

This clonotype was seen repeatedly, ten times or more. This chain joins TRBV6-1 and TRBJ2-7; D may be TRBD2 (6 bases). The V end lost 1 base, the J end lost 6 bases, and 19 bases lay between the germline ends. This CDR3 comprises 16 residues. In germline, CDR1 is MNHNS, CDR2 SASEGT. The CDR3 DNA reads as TGTGCCAGCAGTGAAGAATGGAGAAAGCTGGGGGGCGAGCAGTACTTC. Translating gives CASSEEWRKLGGEQYF.

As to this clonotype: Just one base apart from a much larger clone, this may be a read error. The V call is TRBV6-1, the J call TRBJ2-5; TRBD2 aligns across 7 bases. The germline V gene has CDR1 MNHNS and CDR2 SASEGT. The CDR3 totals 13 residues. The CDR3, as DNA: TGTGCCAGCAGAACTCCAGGGAGGGAGACCCGGTACTTC. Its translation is CASRTPGRETRYF.

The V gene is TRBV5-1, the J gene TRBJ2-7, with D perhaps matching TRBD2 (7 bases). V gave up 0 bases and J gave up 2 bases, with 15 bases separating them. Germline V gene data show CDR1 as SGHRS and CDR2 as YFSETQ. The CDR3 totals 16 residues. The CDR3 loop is CASSLGGGATAYEQYF. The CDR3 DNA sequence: TGCGCCAGCAGCTTGGGAGGGGGGGCCACAGCCTACGAGCAGTACTTC.

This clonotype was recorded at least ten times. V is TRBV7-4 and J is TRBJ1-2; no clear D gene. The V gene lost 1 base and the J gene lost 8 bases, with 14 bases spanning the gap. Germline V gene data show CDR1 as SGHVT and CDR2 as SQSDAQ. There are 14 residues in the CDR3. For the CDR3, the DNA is TGTGCCAGCAGCTTAGTGTTTGTGGACGGAGGCTACACCTTC. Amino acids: CASSLVFVDGGYTF.

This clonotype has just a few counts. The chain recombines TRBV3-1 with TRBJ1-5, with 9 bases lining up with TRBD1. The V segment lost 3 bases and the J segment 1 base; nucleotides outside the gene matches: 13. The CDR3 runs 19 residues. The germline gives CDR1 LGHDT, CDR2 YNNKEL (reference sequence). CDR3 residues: CASSHSIVGTGSSNQPQHF. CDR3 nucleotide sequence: TGTGCCAGCAGCCATAGCATTGTGGGGACAGGGTCGAGCAATCAGCCCCAGCATTTT.

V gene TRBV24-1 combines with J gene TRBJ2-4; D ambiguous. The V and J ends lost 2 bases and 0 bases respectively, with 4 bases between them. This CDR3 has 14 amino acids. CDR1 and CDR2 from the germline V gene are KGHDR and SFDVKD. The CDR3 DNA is TGTGCCACCAGTGATTCGGGAGCCAAAAACATTCAGTACTTC. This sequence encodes CATSDSGAKNIQYF.

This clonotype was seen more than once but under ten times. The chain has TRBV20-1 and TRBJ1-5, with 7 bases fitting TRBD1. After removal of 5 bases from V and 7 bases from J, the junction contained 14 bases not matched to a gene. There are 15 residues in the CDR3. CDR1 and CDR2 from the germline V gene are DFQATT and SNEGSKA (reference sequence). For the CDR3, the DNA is TGCAGTGCTGGACCTCGACAGGGAATGACCCAGCCCCAGCATTTT. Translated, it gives CSAGPRQGMTQPQHF.

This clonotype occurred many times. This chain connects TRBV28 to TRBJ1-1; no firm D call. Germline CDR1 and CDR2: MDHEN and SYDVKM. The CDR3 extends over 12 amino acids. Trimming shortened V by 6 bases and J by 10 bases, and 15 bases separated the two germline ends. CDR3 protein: CASSPGRRGAFF. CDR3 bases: TGTGCCAGCAGCCCTGGACGGAGAGGAGCTTTCTTT.

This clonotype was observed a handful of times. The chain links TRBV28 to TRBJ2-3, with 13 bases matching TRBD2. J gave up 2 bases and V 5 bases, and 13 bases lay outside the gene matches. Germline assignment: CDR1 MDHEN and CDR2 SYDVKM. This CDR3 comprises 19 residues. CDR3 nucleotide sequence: TGTGCCAGCAGTCCCAACCCGACTAGCGGGAGGCTCTTCACAGATACGCAGTATTTT. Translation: CASSPNPTSGRLFTDTQYF.

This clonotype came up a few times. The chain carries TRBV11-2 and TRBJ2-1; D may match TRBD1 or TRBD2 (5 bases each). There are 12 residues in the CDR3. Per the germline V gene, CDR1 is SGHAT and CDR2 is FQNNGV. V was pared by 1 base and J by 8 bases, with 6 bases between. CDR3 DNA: TGTGCCAGCAGCTTAGGAGGGGATGAGCAGTTCTTC. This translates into CASSLGGDEQFF.

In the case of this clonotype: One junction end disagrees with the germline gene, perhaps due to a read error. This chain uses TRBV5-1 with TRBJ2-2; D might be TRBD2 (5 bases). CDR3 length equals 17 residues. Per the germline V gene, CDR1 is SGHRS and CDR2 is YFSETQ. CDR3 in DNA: TGTGCCAGCAGCTTGCTAGCTAGCTCATCTTACACCGGGGAGCTGTTTTTT. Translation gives CASSLLASSSYTGELFF.

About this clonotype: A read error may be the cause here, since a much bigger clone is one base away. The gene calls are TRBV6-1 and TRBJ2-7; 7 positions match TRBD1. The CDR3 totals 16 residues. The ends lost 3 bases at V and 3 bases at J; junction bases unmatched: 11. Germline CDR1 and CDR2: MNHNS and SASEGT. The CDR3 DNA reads TGTGCCAGCAGTGACCGGACCGGGACAGCCCTCTACGAGCAGTACTTC. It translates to CASSDRTGTALYEQYF.

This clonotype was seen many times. Written as DNA, the CDR3 is TGTGCCAGCAGTTCTGGACTAGCGGGATTTGGTGAGACCCAGTACTTC. It specifies CASSSGLAGFGETQYF. The chain carries TRBV27 and TRBJ2-5; 12 bases agree with TRBD2. CDR1 is MNHEY and CDR2 is SMNVEV in the germline V gene (reference sequence). CDR3 length: 16 amino acids. V was pared by 4 bases and J by 5 bases, with 8 bases of the junction left unmatched.

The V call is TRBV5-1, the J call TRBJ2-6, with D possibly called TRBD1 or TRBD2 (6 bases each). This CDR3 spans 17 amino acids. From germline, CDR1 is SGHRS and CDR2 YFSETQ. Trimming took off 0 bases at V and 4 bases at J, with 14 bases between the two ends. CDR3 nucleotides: TGCGCCAGCAGCTTGGTTCCGGGGGCGCGAGGGGCCAACGTCCTGACTTTC. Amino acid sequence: CASSLVPGARGANVLTF.

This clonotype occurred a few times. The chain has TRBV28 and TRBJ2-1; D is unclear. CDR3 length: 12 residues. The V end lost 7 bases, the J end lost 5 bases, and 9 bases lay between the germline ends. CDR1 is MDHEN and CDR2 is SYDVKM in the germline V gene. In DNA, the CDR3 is TGTGCCAGCAACGAGGAGCACAATGAGCAGTTCTTC. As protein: CASNEEHNEQFF.

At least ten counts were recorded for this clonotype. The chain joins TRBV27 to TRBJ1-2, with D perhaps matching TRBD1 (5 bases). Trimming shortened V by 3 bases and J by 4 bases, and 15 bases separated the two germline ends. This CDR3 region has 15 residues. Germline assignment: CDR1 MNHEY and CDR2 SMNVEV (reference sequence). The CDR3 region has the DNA TGTGCCAGCAGTTTTACCCGGGATGGGGCCTATGGCTACACCTTC. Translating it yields CASSFTRDGAYGYTF.

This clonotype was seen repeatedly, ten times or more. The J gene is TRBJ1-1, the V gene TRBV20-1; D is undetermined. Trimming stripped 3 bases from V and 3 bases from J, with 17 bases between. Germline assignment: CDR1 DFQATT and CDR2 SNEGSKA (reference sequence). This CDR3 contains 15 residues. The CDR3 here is CSARGGVGMYTEAFF. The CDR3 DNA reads TGCAGTGCTAGGGGTGGCGTGGGCATGTACACTGAAGCTTTCTTT.

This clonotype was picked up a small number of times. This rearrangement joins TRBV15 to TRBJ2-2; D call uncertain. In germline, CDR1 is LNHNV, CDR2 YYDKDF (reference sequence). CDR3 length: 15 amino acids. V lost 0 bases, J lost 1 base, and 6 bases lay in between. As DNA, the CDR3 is TGTGCCACCAGCAGAGATGCAGAGAACACCGGGGAGCTGTTTTTT. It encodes CATSRDAENTGELFF.

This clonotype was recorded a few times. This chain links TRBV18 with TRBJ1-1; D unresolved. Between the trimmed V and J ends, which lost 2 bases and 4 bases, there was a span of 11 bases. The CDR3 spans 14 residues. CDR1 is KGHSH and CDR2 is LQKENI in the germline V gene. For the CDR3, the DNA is TGTGCCAGCTCACCAATTGTGGGAGCCACTGAAGCTTTCTTT. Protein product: CASSPIVGATEAFF.

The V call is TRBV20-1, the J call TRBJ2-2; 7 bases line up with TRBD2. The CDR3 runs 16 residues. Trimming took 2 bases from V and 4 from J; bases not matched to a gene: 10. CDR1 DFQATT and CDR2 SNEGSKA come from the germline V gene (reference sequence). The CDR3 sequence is CSARIVRGRGTGELFF. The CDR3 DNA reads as TGCAGTGCTAGAATCGTAAGAGGGAGGGGCACCGGGGAGCTGTTTTTT.